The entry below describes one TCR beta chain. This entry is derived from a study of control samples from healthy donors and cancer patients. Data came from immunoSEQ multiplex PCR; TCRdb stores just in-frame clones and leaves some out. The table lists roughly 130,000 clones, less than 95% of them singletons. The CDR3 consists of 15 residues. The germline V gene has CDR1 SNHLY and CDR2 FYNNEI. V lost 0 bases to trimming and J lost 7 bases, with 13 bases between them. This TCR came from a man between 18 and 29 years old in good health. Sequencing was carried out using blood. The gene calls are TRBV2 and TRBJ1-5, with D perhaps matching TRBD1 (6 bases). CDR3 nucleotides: TGTGCCAGCAGTGAAGCTTGGGGGGCTGGGCAGCCCCAGCATTTT. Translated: CASSEAWGAGQPQHF.